The clone carrying this T cell receptor (beta chain) has at least ten counts. Patients were all untreated before their thyroid surgery. This entry is derived from a study of metastatic and nonmetastatic thyroid tumors. For the study at large: Repertoires from malignant and benign thyroid patients were compared across blood and tumor or nodule tissue.

This CDR3 comprises 14 residues. Trimming took off 5 bases at V and 2 bases at J, with 11 bases between the two ends. Germline values: CDR1 LNHDA, CDR2 SQIVND (reference sequence). Original analysis: Clinicopathological groups differed in CDR3, with these differences serving to build a distant-metastasis classifier for papillary thyroid cancer. TCRdb re-called the PCR reads with MiXCR. The V and J calls reflect TCRdb's pipeline rather than the authors' work. Of 25,000 to 30,000 clones listed, roughly 3.5% were seen once; the top ten hold about 3.2%. This TCR derives from a male donor with papillary thyroid cancer or a benign thyroid nodule (not recorded which). Some clones in this sample may be carry-over from other donors' samples. The sequencing sample was made of blood. This chain links TRBV19 with TRBJ2-3; D gene uncertain. CDR3 sequence (DNA): TGTGCCAGTAGTCTTCGGGCCTACACAGATACGCAGTATTTT. Protein product: CASSLRAYTDTQYF.